This T cell receptor beta chain originates from a study of T cells in lung cancer brain metastases. Generated by immunoSEQ multiplex PCR, the TCRdb table keeps only in-frame clones and is missing some. The table has about 4,000 clones, roughly 90% seen once; the top ten hold over 7.5%. CDR1 is SGHDT and CDR2 is YYEEEE in the germline V gene. With 2 bases removed from V and 4 bases from J, the gap between germline ends came to 9 bases. This CDR3 comprises 14 residues. This sequence originates from a man in his 60s with non-small cell lung cancer. This chain connects TRBV5-6 to TRBJ2-2; D uncertain. Input material: tumor tissue from the primary lung tumor. The CDR3 sequence: CASSFLGSTGELFF. In DNA, the CDR3 is TGTGCCAGCAGCTTCCTGGGTTCCACCGGGGAGCTGTTTTTT.